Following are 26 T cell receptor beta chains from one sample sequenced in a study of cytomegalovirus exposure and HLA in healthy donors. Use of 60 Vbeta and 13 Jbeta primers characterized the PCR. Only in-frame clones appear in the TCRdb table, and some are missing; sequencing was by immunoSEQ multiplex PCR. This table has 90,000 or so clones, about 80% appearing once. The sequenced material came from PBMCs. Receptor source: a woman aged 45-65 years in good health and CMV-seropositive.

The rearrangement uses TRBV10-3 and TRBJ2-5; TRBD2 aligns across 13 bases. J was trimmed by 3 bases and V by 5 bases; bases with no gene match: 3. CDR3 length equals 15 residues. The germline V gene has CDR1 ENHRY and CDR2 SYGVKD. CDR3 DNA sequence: TGTGCCATCAGTTTTGGACTAGCGGGAGAAGAGACCCAGTACTTC. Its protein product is CAISFGLAGEETQYF.

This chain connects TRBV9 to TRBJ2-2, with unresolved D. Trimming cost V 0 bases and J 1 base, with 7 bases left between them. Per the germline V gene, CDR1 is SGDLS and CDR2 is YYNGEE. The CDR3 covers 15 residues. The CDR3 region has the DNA TGTGCCAGCAGCGTAGGATCAGTGAACACCGGGGAGCTGTTTTTT. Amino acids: CASSVGSVNTGELFF.

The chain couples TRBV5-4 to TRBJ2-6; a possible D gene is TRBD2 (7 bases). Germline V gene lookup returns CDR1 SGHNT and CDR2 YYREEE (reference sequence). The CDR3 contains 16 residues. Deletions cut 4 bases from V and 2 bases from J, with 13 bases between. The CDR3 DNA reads TGTGCCAGCAGCCCCGCCGGGGGGCCTGGGGCCAACGTCCTGACTTTC. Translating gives CASSPAGGPGANVLTF.

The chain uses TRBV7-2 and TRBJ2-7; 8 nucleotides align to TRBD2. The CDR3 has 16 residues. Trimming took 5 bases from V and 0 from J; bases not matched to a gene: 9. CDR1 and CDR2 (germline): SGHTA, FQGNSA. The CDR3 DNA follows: TGTGCCAGCAGCGCCAGCGGGGGCTGGAGCTCCTACGAGCAGTACTTC. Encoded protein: CASSASGGWSSYEQYF.

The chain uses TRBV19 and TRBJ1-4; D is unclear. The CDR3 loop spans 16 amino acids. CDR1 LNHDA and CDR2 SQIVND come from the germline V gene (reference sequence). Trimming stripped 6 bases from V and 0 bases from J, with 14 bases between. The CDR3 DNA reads TGTGCCAGTAGGGCCAGGCTACTTGCAACTAATGAAAAACTGTTTTTT. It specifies CASRARLLATNEKLFF.

CDR3 amino acids: CASSLAQGPYEQYF. As DNA, the CDR3 is TGTGCCAGCAGCTTGGCACAGGGGCCCTACGAGCAGTACTTC. V is TRBV5-5 and J is TRBJ2-7, with 7 nucleotides matching TRBD1. The CDR3 consists of 14 residues. CDR1 and CDR2 from the germline V gene are SGHKS and YYEKEE (reference sequence). V lost 0 bases to trimming and J lost 2 bases; unmatched junction nucleotides: 2. The whole variable domain, remainder taken from reference TRBV5-5 and TRBJ2-7, is DAGVTQSPTHLIKTRGQQVTLRCSPISGHKSVSWYQQVLGQGPQFIFQYYEKEERGRGNFPDRFSARQFPNYSSELNVNALLLGDSALYLCASSLAQGPYEQYFGPGTRLTVT.

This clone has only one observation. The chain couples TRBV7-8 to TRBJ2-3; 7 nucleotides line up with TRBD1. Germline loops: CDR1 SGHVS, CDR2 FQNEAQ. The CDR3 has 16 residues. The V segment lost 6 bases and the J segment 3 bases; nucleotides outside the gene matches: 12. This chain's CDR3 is CASSVETGFVTDTQYF. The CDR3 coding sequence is TGTGCCAGCAGTGTTGAGACAGGGTTCGTGACAGATACGCAGTATTTT.

This CDR3 reads CASSLIRWGGVSGNTIYF. In DNA, the CDR3 is TGTGCCAGCAGCTTGATCCGGTGGGGGGGCGTCTCTGGAAACACCATATATTTT. The chain carries TRBV5-5 and TRBJ1-3; tentative D call: TRBD1 (6 bases). The CDR3 sequence is 18 residues long. The germline V gene has CDR1 SGHKS and CDR2 YYEKEE (reference sequence). The V end was cut by 1 base, the J end by 0 bases, with 17 bases between.

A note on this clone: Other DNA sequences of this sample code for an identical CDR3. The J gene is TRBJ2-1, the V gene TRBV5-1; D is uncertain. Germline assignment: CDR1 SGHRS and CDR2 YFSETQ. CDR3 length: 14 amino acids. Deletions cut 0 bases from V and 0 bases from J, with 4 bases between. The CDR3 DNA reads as TGCGCCAGCAGCTTGGGAGGCTCCTACAATGAGCAGTTCTTC. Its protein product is CASSLGGSYNEQFF.

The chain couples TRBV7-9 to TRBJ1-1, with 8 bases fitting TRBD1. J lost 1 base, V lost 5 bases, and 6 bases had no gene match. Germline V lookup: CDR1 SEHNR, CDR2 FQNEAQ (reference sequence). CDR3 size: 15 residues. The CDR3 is CASSEYRGGNTEAFF. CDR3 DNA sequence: TGTGCCAGCAGCGAATACAGGGGGGGGAACACTGAAGCTTTCTTT.

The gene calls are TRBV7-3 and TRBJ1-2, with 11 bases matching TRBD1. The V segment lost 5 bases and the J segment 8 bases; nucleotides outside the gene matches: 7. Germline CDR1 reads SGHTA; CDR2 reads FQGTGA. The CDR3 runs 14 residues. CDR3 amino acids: CASSPGQGAYGYTF. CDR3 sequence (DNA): TGTGCCAGCAGCCCTGGACAGGGGGCTTACGGCTACACCTTC.

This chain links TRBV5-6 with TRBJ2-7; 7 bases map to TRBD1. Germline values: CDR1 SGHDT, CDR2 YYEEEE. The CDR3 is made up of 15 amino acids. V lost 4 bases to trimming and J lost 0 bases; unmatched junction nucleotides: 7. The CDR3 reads CASSPGQLSSYEQYF. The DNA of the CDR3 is TGTGCCAGCAGCCCGGGACAGCTGAGCTCCTACGAGCAGTACTTC.

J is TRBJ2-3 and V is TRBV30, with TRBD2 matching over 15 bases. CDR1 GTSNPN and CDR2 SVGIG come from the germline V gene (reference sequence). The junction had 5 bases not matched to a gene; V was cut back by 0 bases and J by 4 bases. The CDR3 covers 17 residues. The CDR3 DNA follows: TGTGCCTGGAGTGTAAGGACTAGCGGGAGGGCCGCAGATACGCAGTATTTT. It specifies CAWSVRTSGRAADTQYF.

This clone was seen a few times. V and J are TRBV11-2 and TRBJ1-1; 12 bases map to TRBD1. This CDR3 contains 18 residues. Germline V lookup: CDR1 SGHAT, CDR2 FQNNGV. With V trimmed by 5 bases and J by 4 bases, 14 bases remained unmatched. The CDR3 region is CASSQLTGTGGRFTEAFF. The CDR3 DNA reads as TGTGCCAGCAGCCAACTTACCGGGACAGGGGGCCGTTTCACTGAAGCTTTCTTT.

The CDR3 loop is CSVSQGAGEKLFF. The CDR3 nucleotides are TGCAGCGTTTCACAGGGGGCGGGGGAAAAACTGTTTTTT. The chain employs TRBV29-1 and TRBJ1-4; 9 bases are a match to TRBD1. The CDR3 consists of 13 residues. Looked up from germline, CDR1 is SQVTM and CDR2 is ANQGSEA. The trim removed 5 bases at V and 8 bases at J, leaving 6 bases unmatched. Complete variable domain (other parts from reference TRBV29-1 and TRBJ1-4): SAVISQKPSRDICQRGTSLTIQCQVDSQVTMMFWYRQQPGQSLTLIATANQGSEATYESGFVIDKFPISRPNLTFSTLTVSNMSPEDSSIYLCSVSQGAGEKLFFGSGTQLSVL.

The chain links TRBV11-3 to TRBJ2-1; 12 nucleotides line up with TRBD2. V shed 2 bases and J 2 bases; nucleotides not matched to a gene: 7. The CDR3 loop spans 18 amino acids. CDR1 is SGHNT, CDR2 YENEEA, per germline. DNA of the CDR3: TGTGCCAGCAGCTTATCCGGACTAGCGGGGTCTCCCTACAATGAGCAGTTCTTC. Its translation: CASSLSGLAGSPYNEQFF.

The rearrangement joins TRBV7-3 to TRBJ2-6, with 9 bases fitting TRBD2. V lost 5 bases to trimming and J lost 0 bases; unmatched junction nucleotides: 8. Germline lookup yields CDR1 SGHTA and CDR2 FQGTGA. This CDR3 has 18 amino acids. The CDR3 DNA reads TGTGCCAGCAGCCCCTGGGCTAGCGGGAACTCTGGGGCCAACGTCCTGACTTTC. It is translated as CASSPWASGNSGANVLTF.

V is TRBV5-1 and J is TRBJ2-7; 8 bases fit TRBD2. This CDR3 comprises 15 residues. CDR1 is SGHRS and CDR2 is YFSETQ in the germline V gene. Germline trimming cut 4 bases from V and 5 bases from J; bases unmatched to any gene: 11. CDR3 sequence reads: CASSPWAGTSHEQYF. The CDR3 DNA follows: TGCGCCAGCAGCCCGTGGGCCGGGACTAGTCACGAGCAGTACTTC.

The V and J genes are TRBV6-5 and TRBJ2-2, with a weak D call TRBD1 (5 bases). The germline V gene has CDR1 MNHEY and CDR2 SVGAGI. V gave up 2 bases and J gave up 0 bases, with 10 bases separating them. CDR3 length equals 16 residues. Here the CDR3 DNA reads TGTGCCAGCAGTTACAGTCCAGGGTCGAACACCGGGGAGCTGTTTTTT. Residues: CASSYSPGSNTGELFF.

CDR3 bases: TGTGCCAGCAGCCAGAGACCCCTTTTCCTAGACCACAATGAGCAGTTCTTC. Amino acid sequence: CASSQRPLFLDHNEQFF. This chain connects TRBV5-8 to TRBJ2-1, with unresolved D. This CDR3 is built from 17 residues. Trimming took 4 bases from V and 5 from J, leaving 22 bases between them. The germline gives CDR1 SGHTS, CDR2 YDEGEE.

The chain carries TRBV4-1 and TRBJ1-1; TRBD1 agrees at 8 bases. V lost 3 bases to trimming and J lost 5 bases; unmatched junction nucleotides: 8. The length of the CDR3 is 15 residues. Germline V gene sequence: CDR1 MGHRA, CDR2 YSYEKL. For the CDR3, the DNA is TGCGCCAGCAGCCACTACGGACAGGGAGGGACTGAAGCTTTCTTT. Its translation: CASSHYGQGGTEAFF.

DNA for the CDR3: TGTGCCAGTAGCGCTCTGGGCAGGGACTCTGCCTCTGGAAACACCATATATTTT. It translates to CASSALGRDSASGNTIYF. The chain is built from TRBV19 and TRBJ1-3; D is possibly TRBD1 (5 bases). The CDR3 extends over 18 amino acids. CDR1 and CDR2 from the germline V gene are LNHDA and SQIVND (reference sequence). V lost 6 bases and J lost 0, with 21 bases in between.

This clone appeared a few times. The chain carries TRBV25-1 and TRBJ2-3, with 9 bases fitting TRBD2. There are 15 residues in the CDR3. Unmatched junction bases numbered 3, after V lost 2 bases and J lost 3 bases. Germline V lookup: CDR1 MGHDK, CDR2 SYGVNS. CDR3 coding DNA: TGTGCCAGCAGTGAAATTAGCGGGGGTACAGATACGCAGTATTTT. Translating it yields CASSEISGGTDTQYF.

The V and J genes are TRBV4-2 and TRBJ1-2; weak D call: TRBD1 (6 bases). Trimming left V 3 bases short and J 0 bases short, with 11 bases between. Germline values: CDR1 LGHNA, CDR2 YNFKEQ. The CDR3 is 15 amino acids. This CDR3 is CASSHPGTTNYGYTF. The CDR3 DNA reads TGTGCCAGCAGCCACCCCGGGACAACTAACTATGGCTACACCTTC.

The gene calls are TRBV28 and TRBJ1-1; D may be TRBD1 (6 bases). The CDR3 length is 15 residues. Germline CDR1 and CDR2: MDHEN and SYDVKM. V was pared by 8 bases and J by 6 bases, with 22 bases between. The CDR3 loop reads CASRPGGGGVAEAFF. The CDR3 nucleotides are TGTGCCAGCCGCCCCGGCGGGGGCGGGGTTGCTGAAGCTTTCTTT.

The CDR3 coding sequence is TGTGCCAGCTCACCGAACAGTCCCCGTGGTGAAAAACTGTTTTTT. It translates to CASSPNSPRGEKLFF. J is TRBJ1-4 and V is TRBV18, with no clear D. The CDR3 is made up of 15 amino acids. The V end was cut by 3 bases, the J end by 7 bases, with 15 bases between. The germline V gene encodes CDR1 KGHSH and CDR2 LQKENI.